The 10 T cell receptor beta chains below were found in one sample sequenced in a study of response to subunit inactivated influenza vaccine. TCRdb ran MiXCR on the RT-PCR reads and lists one entry per CDR3 protein. This sample has about 520,000 distinct CDR3 sequences, with roughly 25% found just once. The sample here was CD4+ T cells sorted from PBMCs, taken roughly 5 days after vaccination. The source of these receptors is a man aged 45 to 65 who received an inactivated influenza vaccine.

This clonotype was seen a few times. The rearrangement links TRBV20-1 to TRBJ2-7; 12 nucleotides match TRBD2. CDR1 DFQATT and CDR2 SNEGSKA come from the germline V gene (reference sequence). With 3 bases clipped from V and 6 bases from J, the junction kept 9 bases outside the gene matches. The CDR3 consists of 15 residues. CDR3 amino acids: CSARRTSGIGGEQYF. CDR3 nucleotide sequence: TGCAGTGCTAGGAGGACTAGCGGGATCGGAGGCGAGCAGTACTTC.

The CDR3 DNA is TGCAGCGTCGAGACCGGAGCCCTTTACGGGAGTCTTTACAATGAGCAGTTCTTC. Translated, it gives CSVETGALYGSLYNEQFF. V usage is TRBV29-1 and J usage is TRBJ2-1; perhaps TRBD2 as D (6 bases). Trimming shortened V by 6 bases and J by 4 bases, and 28 bases separated the two germline ends. Germline V gene sequence: CDR1 SQVTM, CDR2 ANQGSEA. The CDR3 is 18 residues long.

The rearrangement uses TRBV20-1 and TRBJ2-7, with 9 bases identical to TRBD2. The germline V gene encodes CDR1 DFQATT and CDR2 SNEGSKA (reference sequence). The CDR3 sequence is 17 residues long. The V gene end was trimmed by 4 bases and the J gene end by 4 bases; junction bases not matched to a gene: 17. CDR3 DNA sequence: TGCAGTGCTAACCCGGGAGGGGTAGCGGGAGCCTCTTACGAGCAGTACTTC. The encoded protein is CSANPGGVAGASYEQYF.

The chain couples TRBV4-3 to TRBJ2-7; TRBD2 matches at 13 bases. This CDR3 has 20 residues. After removal of 2 bases from V and 1 base from J, the junction contained 14 bases not matched to a gene. Germline values: CDR1 LGHNA, CDR2 YSLEER. As DNA, the CDR3 is TGCGCCAGCAGCCAACACTACGGACTAGCGGGGGACCCGAGGTCCTACGAGCAGTACTTC. Its protein product is CASSQHYGLAGDPRSYEQYF.

In this sample, this clonotype turned up a few times. The chain joins TRBV12-3 or TRBV12-4 to TRBJ1-2, with D hard to call. The V end was cut by 5 bases, the J end by 4 bases, with 8 bases between. This CDR3 has 12 amino acids. CDR3 loop: CASSQYSYGYTF. The CDR3 region has the DNA TGTGCCAGCAGTCAATACAGCTATGGCTACACCTTC.

V gene TRBV28 combines with J gene TRBJ1-2, with TRBD1 matching over 8 bases. Germline loops: CDR1 MDHEN, CDR2 SYDVKM. The CDR3 has 16 amino acids. The J segment lost 8 bases and the V segment lost 2 bases, leaving 13 bases of the junction unmatched. CDR3 DNA sequence: TGTGCCAGCAGTTTACTCCCAGGGGGCGCGGTTGGGGGCTACACCTTC. Amino acids: CASSLLPGGAVGGYTF.

A few counts support this clonotype. CDR3 in amino acids: CASNQEGGEQYF. The CDR3 nucleotides read TGTGCCAGCAACCAGGAGGGGGGCGAGCAGTACTTC. V and J are TRBV6-6 and TRBJ2-7; the D gene could be TRBD1 or TRBD2 (6 bases each). From germline, CDR1 is MNHNY and CDR2 SVGAGI (reference sequence). V was clipped by 7 bases and J by 6 bases, with 13 bases between them. The CDR3 runs to 12 residues.

This clonotype was observed a handful of times. J is TRBJ1-5 and V is TRBV7-2; D remains ambiguous. The V end was cut by 5 bases, the J end by 3 bases, with 8 bases between. The CDR3 extends over 13 amino acids. Germline values: CDR1 SGHTA, CDR2 FQGNSA. CDR3 protein: CASSQRFNQPQHF. CDR3 DNA: TGTGCCAGCAGCCAAAGATTCAATCAGCCCCAGCATTTT.

In its sample, this clonotype was seen a few times. This chain joins TRBV27 and TRBJ2-7; 7 bases are shared with TRBD2. The germline gives CDR1 MNHEY, CDR2 SMNVEV (reference sequence). The CDR3 covers 14 residues. Unmatched junction bases numbered 6, after V lost 6 bases and J lost 1 base. CDR3 bases: TGTGCCAGCAGAACCCACGGGGGGTCCTACGAGCAGTACTTC. It yields the protein CASRTHGGSYEQYF.

The gene calls are TRBV7-2 and TRBJ2-3, with unresolved D. Trimming left V 6 bases short and J 0 bases short, with 7 bases between. From germline, CDR1 is SGHTA and CDR2 FQGNSA. The CDR3 is made up of 13 amino acids. CDR3 sequence (DNA): TGTGCCAGCAGATCTACTAGCACAGATACGCAGTATTTT. This translates into CASRSTSTDTQYF.